The 20 T cell receptor beta chains below come from one sample, sequenced in a study of T cell changes during pregnancy in multiple sclerosis. Method: immunoSEQ multiplex PCR; TCRdb's copy keeps in-frame clones and lacks some. The table records over 60,000 clones, roughly nine tenths of them present only once. Sample: peripheral blood, taken in the third trimester of pregnancy. The receptors originated from a female donor in good health, enrolled as a control in a pregnancy study.

The chain couples TRBV20-1 to TRBJ2-5; D is perhaps TRBD2 (5 bases). The CDR3 extends over 11 amino acids. Germline assignment: CDR1 DFQATT and CDR2 SNEGSKA (reference sequence). CDR3 sequence reads: CVGEHQETQYF. In DNA form, the CDR3 reads TGCGTCGGGGAACACCAAGAGACCCAGTACTTC.

This chain uses TRBV2 with TRBJ1-4; no clear D. The ends were cut back, 6 bases at V and 8 bases at J, with 13 bases in the middle. CDR1 is SNHLY, CDR2 FYNNEI, per germline. The CDR3 runs to 13 residues. The CDR3 here is CASRKDLGEKLFF. In nucleotides, the CDR3 is TGTGCCAGCAGAAAGGACTTAGGGGAAAAACTGTTTTTT.

The V call is TRBV28, the J call TRBJ1-1, with D hard to call. V gave up 3 bases and J gave up 11 bases, with 10 bases separating them. The germline gives CDR1 MDHEN, CDR2 SYDVKM. The CDR3 runs to 11 residues. CDR3 in amino acids: CASSFGSSAFF. CDR3 sequence (DNA): TGTGCCAGCAGTTTCGGGTCATCTGCTTTCTTT.

The chain joins TRBV2 to TRBJ2-7; 7 nucleotides line up with TRBD1. Trimming at V came to 2 bases and at J to 6 bases, leaving 13 bases not matched to a gene. Per the germline V gene, CDR1 is SNHLY and CDR2 is FYNNEI. The length of the CDR3 is 16 residues. The DNA of the CDR3 is TGTGCCAGCAGTGAACGCGGTGGGGGACAGACCTCCGAGCAGTACTTC. This gives the protein CASSERGGGQTSEQYF.

The gene calls are TRBV16 and TRBJ1-6; D gene ambiguous. Germline-derived CDR1 and CDR2 are KGHSY and FQNENV. The CDR3 is 17 amino acids. The V end lost 4 bases, the J end lost 0 bases, and 13 bases lay between the germline ends. The CDR3 region has the DNA TGTGCCAGCAGCCGTTTTCAGGCGAGCTCCTATAATTCACCCCTCCACTTT. Encoded protein: CASSRFQASSYNSPLHF.

The chain links TRBV7-9 to TRBJ2-7, with D possibly being TRBD1 (6 bases). V was clipped by 4 bases and J by 2 bases, with 15 bases between them. CDR3 length: 15 residues. CDR1 is SEHNR and CDR2 is FQNEAQ in the germline V gene (reference sequence). CDR3 coding DNA: TGTGCCAGCAGCTCCCCCCTAGGACAGACCTACGAGCAGTACTTC. Translating gives CASSSPLGQTYEQYF. Supplemented by reference TRBV7-9 and TRBJ2-7, the full variable domain reads DTGVSQNPRHKITKRGQNVTFRCDPISEHNRLYWYRQTLGQGPEFLTYFQNEAQLEKSRLLSDRFSAERPKGSFSTLEIQRTEQGDSAMYLCASSSPLGQTYEQYFGPGTRLTVT.

V and J are TRBV28 and TRBJ1-3, with D unresolved. The CDR3 has 15 residues. Germline-derived CDR1 and CDR2 are MDHEN and SYDVKM. Between the trimmed V and J ends, which lost 3 bases and 3 bases, there was a span of 12 bases. The CDR3 spells CASSFSPRGGNTIYF. DNA for the CDR3: TGTGCCAGCAGTTTTTCCCCTCGGGGTGGAAACACCATATATTTT.

In its sample, this clone was seen once. The gene calls are TRBV27 and TRBJ2-1, with TRBD1 matching 9 bases. Losses at the gene ends were 6 bases for V and 15 bases for J; bases not matched to a gene: 15. Germline V lookup: CDR1 MNHEY, CDR2 SMNVEV (reference sequence). This CDR3 region has 14 residues. The CDR3 region has the DNA TGTGCCAGCAGGTTGACAGGGGGGAGTCTCGGCCGGTTCTTC. It translates to CASRLTGGSLGRFF.

The chain is built from TRBV6-6 and TRBJ1-1; D remains unclear. Germline V gives CDR1 MNHNY, CDR2 SVGAGI (reference sequence). V shed 7 bases and J shed 0 bases, with 9 bases lying between them. The CDR3 totals 13 residues. CDR3 sequence (DNA): TGTGCCAGCACTCGGGAACTGAACACTGAAGCTTTCTTT. Encoded protein: CASTRELNTEAFF.

The chain has TRBV4-1 and TRBJ2-5, with TRBD2 matching over 11 bases. This CDR3 region has 16 residues. CDR1 and CDR2 from the germline V gene are MGHRA and YSYEKL. V lost 5 bases and J lost 1; bases outside the gene matches: 6. Here the CDR3 reads CASSFGLAGLQETQYF. CDR3 DNA sequence: TGCGCCAGCAGCTTCGGACTAGCGGGTCTCCAAGAGACCCAGTACTTC.

This clone was seen once. V usage is TRBV11-2 and J usage is TRBJ2-3; 9 nucleotides align to TRBD1. The germline V gene encodes CDR1 SGHAT and CDR2 FQNNGV. V shed 0 bases, J shed 5 bases, and the junction held 12 bases outside the gene matches. This CDR3 is built from 18 residues. CDR3 in DNA: TGTGCCAGCAGCTTAGAGCCTCCCGGGACAGGGCTGGGAGATACGCAGTATTTT. The encoded protein is CASSLEPPGTGLGDTQYF.

The CDR3 loop reads CASSPSQGAQTEAFF. CDR3 DNA: TGTGCCAGCAGTCCGTCACAGGGGGCACAAACTGAAGCTTTCTTT. The chain employs TRBV7-6 and TRBJ1-1; TRBD1 matches at 9 bases. With V trimmed by 6 bases and J by 5 bases, 10 bases remained unmatched. Germline V gene lookup returns CDR1 SGHVS and CDR2 FNYEAQ. CDR3 length: 15 amino acids.

This clone came up once. The gene calls are TRBV2 and TRBJ1-2; maybe TRBD1 (6 bases). The CDR3 extends over 14 amino acids. Trimming took 0 bases from V and 4 from J, leaving 9 bases between them. Germline CDR1 SNHLY, CDR2 FYNNEI. Written as DNA, the CDR3 is TGTGCCAGCAGTGAAGCGCGGGGGCTCTATGGCTACACCTTC. Protein product: CASSEARGLYGYTF. The full variable domain, its missing parts supplied by reference TRBV2 and TRBJ1-2, is EPEVTQTPSHQVTQMGQEVILRCVPISNHLYFYWYRQILGQKVEFLVSFYNNEISEKSEIFDDQFSVERPDGSNFTLKIRSTKLEDSAMYFCASSEARGLYGYTFGSGTRLTVV.

V is TRBV9 and J is TRBJ1-1; 8 positions agree with TRBD1. The CDR3 consists of 13 residues. Germline loops: CDR1 SGDLS, CDR2 YYNGEE. V lost 1 base, J lost 6 bases, and 2 bases stayed unmatched. The CDR3 DNA follows: TGTGCCAGCAGCGTATTACAGGGGGCTGAAGCTTTCTTT. The encoded protein is CASSVLQGAEAFF.

V and J are TRBV6-6 and TRBJ2-5; TRBD1 might be the D (6 bases). Trimming cost V 2 bases and J 7 bases, with 20 bases left between them. Germline values: CDR1 MNHNY, CDR2 SVGAGI (reference sequence). The CDR3 sequence is 16 residues long. The CDR3 DNA follows: TGTGCCAGCAGTTACAACGAACAGGGTGGCGAAGGGACCCAGTACTTC. Its protein is CASSYNEQGGEGTQYF.

This clone appeared a few times. The CDR3 bases are TGTGCCAGCACGGCGGGGGCAGGGTCAAATGAAAAACTGTTTTTT. Translating it yields CASTAGAGSNEKLFF. The genes are TRBV2 and TRBJ1-4, with D perhaps TRBD1 (6 bases). V lost 7 bases, J lost 5 bases, and 17 bases lay in between. The length of the CDR3 is 15 residues. Germline V lookup: CDR1 SNHLY, CDR2 FYNNEI.

This chain joins TRBV7-2 and TRBJ2-5; the D is unclear. Germline CDR1 reads SGHTA; CDR2 reads FQGNSA. The CDR3 has 11 residues. The germline V and J ends were trimmed by 5 bases and 5 bases, with 6 bases remaining between them. The CDR3 spells CASSPSETQYF. The DNA of the CDR3 is TGTGCCAGCAGCCCCAGTGAGACCCAGTACTTC.

The rearrangement uses TRBV21-1 and TRBJ1-6; TRBD1 is taken as the D call from the table, unchecked against the DNA. TRBV21-1 is a pseudogene locus. The CDR3 consists of 15 residues. The CDR3 is CASSRPQGQHSPLHF. The CDR3 DNA follows: TGTGCCAGCAGCAGACCACAGGGGCAACATTCACCCCTCCACTTT.

CDR3 in DNA: TGTGCCAGCAGCGTGGACAGGGGAGGAGAGACCCAGTACTTC. Translating gives CASSVDRGGETQYF. The rearrangement joins TRBV9 to TRBJ2-5; 9 bases align to TRBD1. This CDR3 comprises 14 residues. Trimming cost V 2 bases and J 4 bases; bases outside gene matches: 3. Germline loops: CDR1 SGDLS, CDR2 YYNGEE.

Regarding this clone: Compared with germline, one end of the junction differs, possibly owing to a read error. The chain couples TRBV7-7 to TRBJ2-5; 9 bases fit TRBD2. Germline loops: CDR1 SSHAT, CDR2 FNYEAQ (reference sequence). The CDR3 runs 15 residues. CDR3 coding DNA: TGTGCTAGCAGCTTAGGCCTAGCGGGACCAGAGACCCAGTACTTC. It specifies CASSLGLAGPETQYF.